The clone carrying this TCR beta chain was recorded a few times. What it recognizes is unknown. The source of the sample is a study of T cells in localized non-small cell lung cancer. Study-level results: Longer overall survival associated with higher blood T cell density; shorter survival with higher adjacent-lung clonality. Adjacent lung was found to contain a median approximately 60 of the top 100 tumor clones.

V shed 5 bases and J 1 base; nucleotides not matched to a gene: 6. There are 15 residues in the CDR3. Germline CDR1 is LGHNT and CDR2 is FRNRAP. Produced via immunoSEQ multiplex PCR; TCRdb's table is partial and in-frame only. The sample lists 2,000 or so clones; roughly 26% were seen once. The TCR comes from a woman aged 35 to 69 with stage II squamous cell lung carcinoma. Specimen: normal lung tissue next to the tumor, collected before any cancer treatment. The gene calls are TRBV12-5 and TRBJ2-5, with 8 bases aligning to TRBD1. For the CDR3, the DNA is TGTGCTAGTGGTCCGGGGACAGGACCCCAAGAGACCCAGTACTTC. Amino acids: CASGPGTGPQETQYF.